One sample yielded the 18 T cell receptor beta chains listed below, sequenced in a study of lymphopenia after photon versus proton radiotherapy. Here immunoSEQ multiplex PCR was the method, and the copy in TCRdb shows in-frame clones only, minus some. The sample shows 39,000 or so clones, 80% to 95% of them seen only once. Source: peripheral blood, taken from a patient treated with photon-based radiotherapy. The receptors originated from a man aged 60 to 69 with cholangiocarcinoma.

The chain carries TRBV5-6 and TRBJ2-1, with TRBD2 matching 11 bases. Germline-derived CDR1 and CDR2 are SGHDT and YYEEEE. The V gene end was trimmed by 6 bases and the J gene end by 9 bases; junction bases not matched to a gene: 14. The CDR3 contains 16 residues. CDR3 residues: CASTLISGGAASEQFF. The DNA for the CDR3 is TGTGCCAGCACCCTTATTAGCGGGGGGGCGGCTAGTGAGCAGTTCTTC.

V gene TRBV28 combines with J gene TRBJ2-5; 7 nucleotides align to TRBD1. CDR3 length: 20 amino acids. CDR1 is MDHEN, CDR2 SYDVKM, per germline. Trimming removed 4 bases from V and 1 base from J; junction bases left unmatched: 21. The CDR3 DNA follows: TGTGCCAGCAGTTCACAAGGTGAAAACCGACAGGGCCTGCCCCAAGAGACCCAGTACTTC. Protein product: CASSSQGENRQGLPQETQYF.

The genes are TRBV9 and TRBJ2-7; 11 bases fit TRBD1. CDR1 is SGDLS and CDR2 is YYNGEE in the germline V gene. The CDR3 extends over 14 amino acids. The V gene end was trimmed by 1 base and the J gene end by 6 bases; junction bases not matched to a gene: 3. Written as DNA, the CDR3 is TGTGCCAGCAGCGTATCGGACAGGGGGCTCGAGCAGTACTTC. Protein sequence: CASSVSDRGLEQYF.

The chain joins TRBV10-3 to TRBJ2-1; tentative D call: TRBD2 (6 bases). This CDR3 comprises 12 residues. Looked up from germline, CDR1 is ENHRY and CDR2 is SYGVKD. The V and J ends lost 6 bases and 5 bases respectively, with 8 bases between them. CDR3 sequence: CAIRGEDNEQFF. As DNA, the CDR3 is TGTGCCATCAGGGGGGAGGACAATGAGCAGTTCTTC.

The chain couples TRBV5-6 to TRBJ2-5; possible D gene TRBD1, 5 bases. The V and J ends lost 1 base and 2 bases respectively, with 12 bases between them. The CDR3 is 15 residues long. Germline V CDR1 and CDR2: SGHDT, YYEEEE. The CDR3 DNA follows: TGTGCCAGCAGCTTGTTTGCGGCAGGGCAAGAGACCCAGTACTTC. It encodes CASSLFAAGQETQYF.

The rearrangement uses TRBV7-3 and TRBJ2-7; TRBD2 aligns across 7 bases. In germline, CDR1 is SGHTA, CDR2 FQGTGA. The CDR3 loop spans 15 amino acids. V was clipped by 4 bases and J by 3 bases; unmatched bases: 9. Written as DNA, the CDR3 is TGTGCCAGCAGCTCTTTGGGAGGGGTGGGCTACGAGCAGTACTTC. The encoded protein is CASSSLGGVGYEQYF. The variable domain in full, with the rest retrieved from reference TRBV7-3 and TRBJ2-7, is GAGVSQTPSNKVTEKGKYVELRCDPISGHTALYWYRQSLGQGPEFLIYFQGTGAADDSGLPNDRFFAVRPEGSVSTLKIQRTERGDSAVYLCASSSLGGVGYEQYFGPGTRLTVT.

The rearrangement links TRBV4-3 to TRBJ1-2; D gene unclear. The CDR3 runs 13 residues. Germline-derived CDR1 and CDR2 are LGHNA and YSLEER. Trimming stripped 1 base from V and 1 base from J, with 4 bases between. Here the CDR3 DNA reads TGCGCCAGCAGCCAAGGGATTAACTATGGCTACACCTTC. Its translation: CASSQGINYGYTF.

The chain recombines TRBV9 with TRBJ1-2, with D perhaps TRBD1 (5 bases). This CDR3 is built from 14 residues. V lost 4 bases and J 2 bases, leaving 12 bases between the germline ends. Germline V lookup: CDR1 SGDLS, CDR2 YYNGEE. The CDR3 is CASSLGTENYGYTF. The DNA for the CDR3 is TGTGCCAGCAGCCTTGGGACGGAAAACTATGGCTACACCTTC.

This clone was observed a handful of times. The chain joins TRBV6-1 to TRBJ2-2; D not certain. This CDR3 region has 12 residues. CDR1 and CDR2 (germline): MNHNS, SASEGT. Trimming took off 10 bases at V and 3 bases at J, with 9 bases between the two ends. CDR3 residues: CATGRYTGELFF. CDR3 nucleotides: TGTGCCACCGGGCGGTACACCGGGGAGCTGTTTTTT.

CDR3 in amino acids: CASSLEDTYTDTQYF. Written as DNA, the CDR3 is TGCGCCAGCAGCTTGGAGGACACCTACACAGATACGCAGTATTTT. V and J are TRBV5-1 and TRBJ2-3, with D possibly being TRBD1 (5 bases). Per germline, CDR1 SGHRS and CDR2 YFSETQ. CDR3 size: 15 residues. V lost 0 bases to trimming and J lost 2 bases, with 10 bases between them.

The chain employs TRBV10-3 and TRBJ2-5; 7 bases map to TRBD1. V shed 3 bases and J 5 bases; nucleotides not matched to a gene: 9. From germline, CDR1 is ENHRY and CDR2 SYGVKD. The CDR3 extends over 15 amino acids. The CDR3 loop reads CAISDEGAGQETQYF. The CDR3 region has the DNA TGTGCCATCAGTGATGAGGGGGCCGGTCAGGAGACCCAGTACTTC.

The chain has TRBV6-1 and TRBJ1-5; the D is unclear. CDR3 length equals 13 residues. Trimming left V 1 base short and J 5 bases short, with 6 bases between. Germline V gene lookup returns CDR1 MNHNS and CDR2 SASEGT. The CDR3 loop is CASSEVHHQPQHF. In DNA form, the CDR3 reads TGTGCCAGCAGTGAAGTCCATCATCAGCCCCAGCATTTT.

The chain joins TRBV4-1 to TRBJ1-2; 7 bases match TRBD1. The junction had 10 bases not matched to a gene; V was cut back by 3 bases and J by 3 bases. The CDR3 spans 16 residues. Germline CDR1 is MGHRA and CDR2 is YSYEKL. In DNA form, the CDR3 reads TGCGCCAGCAGCCAGGCGACAGGGTTCGGTGACTATGGCTACACCTTC. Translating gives CASSQATGFGDYGYTF.

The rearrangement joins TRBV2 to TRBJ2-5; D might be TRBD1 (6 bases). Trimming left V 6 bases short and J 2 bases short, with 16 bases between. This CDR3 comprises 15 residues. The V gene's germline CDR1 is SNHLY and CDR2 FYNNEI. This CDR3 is CASRWFGQIQETQYF. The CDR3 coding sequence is TGTGCCAGCAGGTGGTTCGGACAGATACAAGAGACCCAGTACTTC.

The CDR3 region has the DNA TGCGCCAGCAGCTTGGCAGGGGGGGCCAACGTCCTGACTTTC. Protein sequence: CASSLAGGANVLTF. The chain carries TRBV5-1 and TRBJ2-6, with a possible D match to TRBD1 (5 bases). The CDR3 length is 14 residues. V lost 0 bases and J 4 bases, leaving 5 bases between the germline ends. Per the germline V gene, CDR1 is SGHRS and CDR2 is YFSETQ.

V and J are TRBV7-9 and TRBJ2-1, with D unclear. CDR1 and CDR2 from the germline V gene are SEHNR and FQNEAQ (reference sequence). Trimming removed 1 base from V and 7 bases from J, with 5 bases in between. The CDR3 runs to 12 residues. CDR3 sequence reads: CASSLVRNEQFF. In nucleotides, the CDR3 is TGTGCCAGCAGCTTAGTAAGAAATGAGCAGTTCTTC.

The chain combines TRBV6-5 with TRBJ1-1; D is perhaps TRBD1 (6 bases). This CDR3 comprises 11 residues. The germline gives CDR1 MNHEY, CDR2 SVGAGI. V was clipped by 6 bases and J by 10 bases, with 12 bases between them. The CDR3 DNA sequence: TGTGCCAGCAGATACAGGGCCGTAGCTTTCTTT. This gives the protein CASRYRAVAFF.

CDR3 sequence reads: CAISAWQGVYEQYF. In nucleotides, the CDR3 is TGTGCCATCAGTGCGTGGCAGGGGGTCTACGAGCAGTACTTC. The V and J genes are TRBV10-3 and TRBJ2-7; 7 bases are shared with TRBD1. Germline values: CDR1 ENHRY, CDR2 SYGVKD. The CDR3 is 14 residues long. V was pared by 4 bases and J by 3 bases, with 6 bases of the junction left unmatched.